These T cell receptor beta chains were read from a single sample in a study of blood T cell repertoires in COVID-19. TCRdb's copy holds only in-frame clones and misses some; the assay was immunoSEQ multiplex PCR. The sample shows some 260,000 clones, around 90% of them seen only once. Sequenced sample: peripheral blood. The receptors come from a woman younger than 45 with acute or convalescent COVID-19. Both conserved end residues are part of each CDR3. A D gene is named only where the DNA matches it firmly. The listing skips clone size in some rows; elsewhere it reads once, few, many or a size class.

TRBV7-3,17,NA,TRBD2,TRBJ2-2,TGTGCCAGCAGCTTATCTAGCGGGAGACGGAACACCGGGGAGCTGTTTTTT,CASSLSSGRRNTGELFF
TRBV7-9,16,NA,TRBD1,TRBJ1-1,TGTGCCAGCATCGCCTTAACAGGGGGCTTGGACACTGAAGCTTTCTTT,CASIALTGGLDTEAFF
TRBV29-1,15,NA,TRBD2,TRBJ2-3,TGCAGCGTTGCGGGGGAGCGGGGGAGCACAGATACGCAGTATTTT,CSVAGERGSTDTQYF
TRBV7-9,14,NA,NA,TRBJ1-3,TGTGCCAGCAGCCAGGCGCTCTCTGGAAACACCATATATTTT,CASSQALSGNTIYF
TRBV19,15,NA,NA,TRBJ1-5,TGTGCCAGTAGTATACAGTGGCAGAGCAATCAGCCCCAGCATTTT,CASSIQWQSNQPQHF
TRBV4-2,15,NA,NA,TRBJ2-7,TGTGCCAGCAGCCAAGTCTGGGACACCTCCTACGAGCAGTACTTC,CASSQVWDTSYEQYF
TRBV10-2,14,NA,NA,TRBJ1-2,TGCGCCAGCAGTGAGCCAGGGACTAACTATGGCTACACCTTC,CASSEPGTNYGYTF
TRBV23-1,22,NA,TRBD1,TRBJ2-6,TGCGCCAGCAGTCAATCGAGAATGGCCCCAGGACAGGGAGACTCTGGGGCCAACGTCCTGACTTTC,CASSQSRMAPGQGDSGANVLTF
TRBV16,17,NA,TRBD2,TRBJ2-1,TGTGCCAGCAGCCAAGTGGCGGGAGGCTCGGGCTACAATGAGCAGTTCTTC,CASSQVAGGSGYNEQFF
TRBV4-2,18,NA,NA,TRBJ2-3,TGTGCCAGCAGCCAAGAAGTATACCGGAGCATAGGCACAGATACGCAGTATTTT,CASSQEVYRSIGTDTQYF
TRBV4-2,16,NA,NA,TRBJ2-2,TGTGCCAGCAGCACTCGGACAGCAGGGGACACCGGGGAGCTGTTTTTT,CASSTRTAGDTGELFF
TRBV12-3/TRBV12-4,11,NA,NA,TRBJ1-5,TGTGCCAGCAGCCAGGGACAGCCCCAGCATTTT,CASSQGQPQHF
TRBV19,14,NA,NA,TRBJ1-2,TGTGCCAGTAGCGTCCGGGACACACCCTATGGCTACACCTTC,CASSVRDTPYGYTF
TRBV6-4,14,NA,NA,TRBJ2-1,TGTGCCAGCAGTCCGGAGCCTGGAACTCGGAGGCAGTTCTTC,CASSPEPGTRRQFF
TRBV10-1,16,NA,TRBD2,TRBJ2-3,TGCGCCAGCAGTGATCAACTAGCGACCAGCCCGAATACGCAGTATTTT,CASSDQLATSPNTQYF
TRBV12-3/TRBV12-4,13,NA,NA,TRBJ2-7,TGTGCCAGCAGTTTAGCGCTGGGCCGCGAGCAGTACTTC,CASSLALGREQYF
TRBV13,13,NA,NA,TRBJ1-2,TGTGCCAGCAGCCCGGGTACTGTCTATGGCTACACCTTC,CASSPGTVYGYTF
TRBV9,17,NA,TRBD2,TRBJ2-4,TGTGCCAGCAGCGTAGGTCTAGCGGGAGGAAGGGGGGACATTCAGTACTTC,CASSVGLAGGRGDIQYF
TRBV12-5,13,once,TRBD1,TRBJ1-2,TGTGCTAGTGGCCCGACAGGGGATTATGGCTACACCTTC,CASGPTGDYGYTF
TRBV2,14,NA,TRBD1,TRBJ1-2,TGTGCCAGCAACCCCCGGGACAGGGGGAATGGCTACACCTTC,CASNPRDRGNGYTF
TRBV30,15,NA,TRBD1,TRBJ1-4,TGTGCCTGGAGAGGACAGGGGTTGACCTACGAAAAACTGTTTTTT,CAWRGQGLTYEKLFF
TRBV12-5,15,NA,TRBD2,TRBJ2-6,TGTGCTAGTGGGAGCGGGGGGCCTGGGGCCAACGTCCTGACTTTC,CASGSGGPGANVLTF
TRBV11-3,16,NA,TRBD1,TRBJ2-7,TGTGCCAGCAGCTTTCCTGGGACAGGGGGGGACTACGAGCAGTACTTC,CASSFPGTGGDYEQYF
TRBV7-2,14,NA,NA,TRBJ2-5,TGTGCCAGCAGCTCCCGACAGGGAGGCGAGACCCAGTACTTC,CASSSRQGGETQYF
TRBV2,15,NA,NA,TRBJ2-3,TGTGCCAGCAGGGGGGGGCGGGAATTCACAGATACGCAGTATTTT,CASRGGREFTDTQYF
TRBV19,16,once,TRBD2,TRBJ2-1,TGTGCCAGTAGTCCCGGACTAGCGGAGGCCTACAATGAGCAGTTCTTC,CASSPGLAEAYNEQFF
TRBV5-1,16,NA,NA,TRBJ2-2,TGCGCCAGCAGTTCTGGGCGGGGCGTCGGCACCGGGGAGCTGTTTTTT,CASSSGRGVGTGELFF
TRBV18,13,few,TRBD1,TRBJ1-1,TGTGCCAGCTCCGTGGACAGGGACACTGAAGCTTTCTTT,CASSVDRDTEAFF
TRBV12-3/TRBV12-4,11,once,NA,TRBJ2-2,TGTGCCAGCGGAGTGGTCGGGGAGCTGTTTTTT,CASGVVGELFF
TRBV19,16,NA,TRBD2,TRBJ2-3,TGTGCCAGTAGTATCTCTAGCGGGGGCTCCACAGATACGCAGTATTTT,CASSISSGGSTDTQYF
TRBV19,15,NA,NA,TRBJ1-6,TGTGCCAGTAGTCAGGGGTCTCAGTATAATTCACCCCTCCACTTT,CASSQGSQYNSPLHF
TRBV19,15,NA,NA,TRBJ1-5,TGTGCCAGTAATGGACAACACCTTACTCCCGAGCCCCAGCATTTT,CASNGQHLTPEPQHF
TRBV29-1,15,NA,NA,TRBJ1-1,TGCAGCGTGAGGGGAGGACGGGGGGAGGCCACTGAAGCTTTCTTT,CSVRGGRGEATEAFF
TRBV6-2/TRBV6-3,15,NA,TRBD2,TRBJ2-2,TGTGCCAGCAGTCGGACTAGCGGGAACACCGGGGAGCTGTTTTTT,CASSRTSGNTGELFF
TRBV21-1,13,NA,NA,TRBJ2-5,TGTGCCACCATAGCGGAGGACAAAGAGACCCAGTACTTC,CATIAEDKETQYF
TRBV5-1,14,NA,TRBD1,TRBJ1-1,TGCGCCAGCAGCTTGGGACAGGGTGGGACTGAAGCTTTCTTT,CASSLGQGGTEAFF
TRBV4-2,13,NA,NA,TRBJ1-1,TGTGCCAGCAGCCCAGGCCTGAATACTGAAGCTTTCTTT,CASSPGLNTEAFF
TRBV5-6,16,NA,TRBD2,TRBJ2-5,TGTGCCAGCAGCACACTAGCGGCCACCAACCGAGAGACCCAGTACTTC,CASSTLAATNRETQYF
TRBV5-1,16,NA,TRBD2,TRBJ2-7,TGCGCCAGCAGCTTGGATCCTAGCGGCACCACCTACGAGCAGTACTTC,CASSLDPSGTTYEQYF
TRBV7-9,14,NA,NA,TRBJ1-1,TGTGCCAGCAGCTTTCTACAGGGGAACACTGAAGCTTTCTTT,CASSFLQGNTEAFF
TRBV3-1/TRBV3-2,15,once,TRBD1,TRBJ1-2,TGTGCCAGCAGCCAGACGGACAGGAGGGACTATGGCTACACCTTC,CASSQTDRRDYGYTF
TRBV3-1/TRBV3-2,13,NA,NA,TRBJ2-1,TGTGCCAGCAGCCAAGTGGCCCTCGGGGAGCAGTTCTTC,CASSQVALGEQFF
TRBV5-1,15,NA,TRBD1,TRBJ2-1,TGCGCCAGCAGCAAGGGACAGGGCCCCAACAATGAGCAGTTCTTC,CASSKGQGPNNEQFF
TRBV2,15,NA,TRBD1,TRBJ2-2,TGTGCCAGCAGGCTGGACAGGGGGAACACCGGGGAGCTGTTTTTT,CASRLDRGNTGELFF
TRBV6-2/TRBV6-3,14,NA,TRBD1,TRBJ1-6,TGTGCCAGCAGCCGGACAGGGGTGAATTCACCCCTCCACTTT,CASSRTGVNSPLHF
TRBV12-3/TRBV12-4,12,NA,NA,TRBJ1-4,TGTGCCAGCAGATGGACACCTGAACAACTGTTTTTT,CASRWTPEQLFF
TRBV6-5,13,NA,NA,TRBJ1-5,TGTGCCAGCAGTTACGGTAAGAGTCAGCCCCAGCATTTT,CASSYGKSQPQHF
TRBV7-9,14,NA,NA,TRBJ1-2,TGTGCCAGCAGTCGACAGGAGACAAACTATGGCTACACCTTC,CASSRQETNYGYTF
TRBV7-2,13,NA,NA,TRBJ2-1,TGTGCCAGCAGCTTAATTACCTTTAGTGAGCAGTTCTTC,CASSLITFSEQFF
TRBV29-1,16,NA,TRBD1,TRBJ2-3,TGCAGCGTTGACTCTGCCGGGGACAGGGTGAGAGATACGCAGTATTTT,CSVDSAGDRVRDTQYF
TRBV20-1,14,few,NA,TRBJ1-1,TGCAGTGCTAGTGGTACCGGACAAATCACTGAAGCTTTCTTT,CSASGTGQITEAFF
TRBV4-3,14,NA,TRBD1,TRBJ2-7,TGCGCCAGCAGCCCCGGACAGGGGATGAGCGAGCAGTACTTC,CASSPGQGMSEQYF
TRBV4-1,18,NA,TRBD1,TRBJ2-2,TGCGCCAGCAGCCAAGATAGTTGGACAGGTCGTATCACCGGGGAGCTGTTTTTT,CASSQDSWTGRITGELFF
TRBV19,15,NA,TRBD1,TRBJ1-4,TGTGCCAGTAGTCCAGCCGGGACAGGGGGTGAAAAACTGTTTTTT,CASSPAGTGGEKLFF
TRBV2,17,NA,NA,TRBJ2-1,TGTGCCAGCAGTGAAGCGCTTGCGGGGCGAACCTACAATGAGCAGTTCTTC,CASSEALAGRTYNEQFF
TRBV18,17,NA,TRBD2,TRBJ2-1,TGTGCCAGCTCACCACCGGGACTAGCGGCCAATTACAATGAGCAGTTCTTC,CASSPPGLAANYNEQFF
TRBV14,16,NA,NA,TRBJ2-5,TGTGCCAGCAGTTTAACGGGTGGTCCAGATTTAGAGACCCAGTACTTC,CASSLTGGPDLETQYF
TRBV9,19,NA,TRBD2,TRBJ2-4,TGTGCCAGCAGCGGGCGGGGACTAGCGGGAAAAATAACCAAAAACATTCAGTACTTC,CASSGRGLAGKITKNIQYF
TRBV7-2,18,once,TRBD2,TRBJ2-1,TGTGCCAGCAGCTTAGCATGGCCTAGCGGGTCTGCTGTGAGTGAGCAGTTCTTC,CASSLAWPSGSAVSEQFF